This T cell receptor (beta chain) originates from a study of monozygotic twins with inflammatory bowel disease. TCRdb re-called the 5' RACE reads; every CDR3 protein appears as one record, without DNA. The listing contains 200,000 to 250,000 distinct CDR3 sequences. CDR1 and CDR2 from the germline V gene are SGHRS and YFSETQ. The CDR3 totals 13 residues. The chain employs TRBV5-1 and TRBJ1-2; absent DNA, TCRdb's TRBD1 call cannot be checked. Sequences were obtained from blood. The origin of this receptor is a human donor with ulcerative colitis or Crohn's disease, or a healthy co-twin of an affected twin (not recorded which). This CDR3 is CASSLVGGGGYTF.